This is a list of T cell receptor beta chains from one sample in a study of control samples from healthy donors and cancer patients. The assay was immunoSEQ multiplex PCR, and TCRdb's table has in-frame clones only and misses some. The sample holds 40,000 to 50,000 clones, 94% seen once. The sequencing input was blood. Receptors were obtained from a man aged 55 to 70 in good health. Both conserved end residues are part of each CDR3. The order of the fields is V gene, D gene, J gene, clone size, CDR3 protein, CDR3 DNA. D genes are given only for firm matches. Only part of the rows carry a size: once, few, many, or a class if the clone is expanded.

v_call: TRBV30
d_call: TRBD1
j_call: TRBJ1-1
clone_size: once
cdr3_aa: CAWRVTGGTEAFF
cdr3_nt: TGTGCCTGGAGGGTAACAGGGGGTACTGAAGCTTTCTTT

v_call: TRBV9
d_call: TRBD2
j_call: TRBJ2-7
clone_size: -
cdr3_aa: CASSVEGTSSYEQYF
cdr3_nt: TGTGCCAGCAGCGTAGAGGGGACTAGCAGCTACGAGCAGTACTTC

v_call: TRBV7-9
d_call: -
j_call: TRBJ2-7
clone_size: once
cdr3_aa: CASSRPGPVLEQYF
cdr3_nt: TGTGCCAGCAGCCGACCGGGGCCAGTTTTGGAGCAGTACTTC

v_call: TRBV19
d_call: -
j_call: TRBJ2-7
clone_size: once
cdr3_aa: CASSYLQSYEQYF
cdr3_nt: TGTGCCAGTAGTTACCTCCAGAGCTACGAGCAGTACTTC

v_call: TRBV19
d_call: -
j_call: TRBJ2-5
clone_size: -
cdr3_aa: CASRGQFETQYF
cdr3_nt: TGTGCCAGTAGGGGGCAATTTGAGACCCAGTACTTC

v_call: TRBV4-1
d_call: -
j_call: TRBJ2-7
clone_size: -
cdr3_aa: CASSTQVSYEQYF
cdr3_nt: TGCGCCAGCAGTACACAGGTATCCTACGAGCAGTACTTC

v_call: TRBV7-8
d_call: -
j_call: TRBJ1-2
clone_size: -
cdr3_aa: CASSPVRGYGYTF
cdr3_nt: TGTGCCAGCAGCCCCGTTCGAGGCTATGGCTACACCTTC

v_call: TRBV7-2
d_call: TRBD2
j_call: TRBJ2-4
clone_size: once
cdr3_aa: CASSLNAGGNIQYF
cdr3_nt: TGTGCCAGCAGCTTAAATGCGGGAGGGAACATTCAGTACTTC

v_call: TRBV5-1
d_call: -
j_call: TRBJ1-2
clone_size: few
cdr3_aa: CASSYRDAGYTF
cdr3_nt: TGCGCCAGCAGTTATCGGGATGCAGGCTACACCTTC

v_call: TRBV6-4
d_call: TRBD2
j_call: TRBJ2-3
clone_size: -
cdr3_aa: CASSEVGGLTDTQYF
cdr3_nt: TGTGCCAGCAGTGAGGTGGGAGGGCTCACAGATACGCAGTATTTT

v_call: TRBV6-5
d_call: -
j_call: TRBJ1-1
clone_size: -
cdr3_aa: CASSNGDYGTEAFF
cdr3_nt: TGTGCCAGCAGCAACGGGGACTACGGGACTGAAGCTTTCTTT

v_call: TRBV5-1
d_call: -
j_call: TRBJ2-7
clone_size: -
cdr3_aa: CASSLGPGAYEQYF
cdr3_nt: TGCGCCAGCAGCTTGGGTCCGGGGGCGTACGAGCAGTACTTC

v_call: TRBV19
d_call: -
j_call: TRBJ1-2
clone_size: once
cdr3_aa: CASSIERGGYTF
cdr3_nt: TGTGCCAGTAGTATAGAGCGCGGGGGCTACACCTTC

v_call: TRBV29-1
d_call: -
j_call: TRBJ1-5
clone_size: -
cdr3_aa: CSVGGVNQPQHF
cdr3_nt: TGCAGCGTTGGGGGGGTAAATCAGCCCCAGCATTTT

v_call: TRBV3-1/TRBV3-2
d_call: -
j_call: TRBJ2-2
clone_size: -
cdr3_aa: CASSQGASTNTGELFF
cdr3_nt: TGTGCCAGCAGCCAAGGGGCTAGCACGAACACCGGGGAGCTGTTTTTT

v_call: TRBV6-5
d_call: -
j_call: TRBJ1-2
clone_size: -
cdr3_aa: CASRNAGTNYGYTF
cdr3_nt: TGTGCCAGCAGAAACGCCGGGACAAACTATGGCTACACCTTC

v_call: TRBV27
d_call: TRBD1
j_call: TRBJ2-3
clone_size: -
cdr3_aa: CASQDRGTDTQYF
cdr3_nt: TGTGCCAGTCAGGACAGGGGCACAGATACGCAGTATTTT

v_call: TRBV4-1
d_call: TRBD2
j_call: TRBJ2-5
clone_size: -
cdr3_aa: CASSQGSTSGRETQYF
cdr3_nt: TGCGCCAGCAGCCAAGGTTCGACTAGCGGCAGGGAGACCCAGTACTTC

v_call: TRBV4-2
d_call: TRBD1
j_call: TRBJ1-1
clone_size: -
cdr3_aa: CASSQASLRQGATEAFF
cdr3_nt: TGTGCCAGCAGCCAAGCATCACTAAGACAGGGGGCAACCGAAGCTTTCTTT

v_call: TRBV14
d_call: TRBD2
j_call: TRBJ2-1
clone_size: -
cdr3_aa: CVSSPRSGNLRNEQFF
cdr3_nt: TGTGTCAGCAGTCCAAGGAGCGGGAATCTGAGGAATGAGCAGTTCTTC

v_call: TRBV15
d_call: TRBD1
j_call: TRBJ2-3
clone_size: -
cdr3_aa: CATSSQSTGADTQYF
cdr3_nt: TGTGCCACCAGCTCTCAGAGTACAGGGGCAGATACGCAGTATTTT

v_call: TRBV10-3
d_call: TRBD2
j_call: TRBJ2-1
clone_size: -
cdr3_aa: CAIGDAGTSNLGQFF
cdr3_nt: TGTGCCATCGGGGACGCCGGGACTAGTAATTTAGGGCAGTTCTTC

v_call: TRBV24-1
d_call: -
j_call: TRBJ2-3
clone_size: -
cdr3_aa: CATSEAGPMAQYF
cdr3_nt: TGTGCCACCAGTGAAGCAGGGCCTATGGCGCAGTATTTT

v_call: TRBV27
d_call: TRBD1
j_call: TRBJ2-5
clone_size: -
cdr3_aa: CASRSGQGLQETQYF
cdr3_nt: TGTGCCAGCAGATCCGGACAGGGGCTCCAAGAGACCCAGTACTTC

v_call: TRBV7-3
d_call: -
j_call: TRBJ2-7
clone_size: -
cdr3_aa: CASSPAGGYEQYF
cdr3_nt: TGTGCCAGCAGCCCGGCTGGGGGTTACGAGCAGTACTTC

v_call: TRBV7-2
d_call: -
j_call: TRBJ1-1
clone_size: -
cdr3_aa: CASSRIVLNTEAFF
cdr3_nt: TGTGCCAGCAGCCGTATTGTATTAAACACTGAAGCTTTCTTT

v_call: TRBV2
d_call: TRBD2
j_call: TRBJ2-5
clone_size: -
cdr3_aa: CASLGLAVLETQYF
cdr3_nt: TGTGCCAGCTTGGGACTAGCGGTTCTAGAGACCCAGTACTTC

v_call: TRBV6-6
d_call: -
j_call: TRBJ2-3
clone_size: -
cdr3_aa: CASSPLARDTQYF
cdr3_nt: TGTGCCAGCAGCCCTCTAGCCCGGGATACGCAGTATTTT

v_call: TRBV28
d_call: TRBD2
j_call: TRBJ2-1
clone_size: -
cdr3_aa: CASSFPAGLNNEQFF
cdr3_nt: TGTGCCAGCAGTTTTCCAGCGGGATTAAACAATGAGCAGTTCTTC

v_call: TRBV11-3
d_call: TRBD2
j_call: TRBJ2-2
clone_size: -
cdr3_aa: CASGDSGITGELFF
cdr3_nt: TGTGCCAGCGGTGATAGCGGGATCACCGGGGAGCTGTTTTTT

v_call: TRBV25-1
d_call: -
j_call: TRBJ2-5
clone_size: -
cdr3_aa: CASSDPQGRETQYF
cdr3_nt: TGTGCCAGCAGTGATCCACAGGGTCGCGAGACCCAGTACTTC

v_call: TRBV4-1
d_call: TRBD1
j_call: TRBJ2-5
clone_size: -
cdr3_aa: CASRGTDQETQYF
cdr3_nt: TGCGCCAGCAGAGGGACAGACCAAGAGACCCAGTACTTC

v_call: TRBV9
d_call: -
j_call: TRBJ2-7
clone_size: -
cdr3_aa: CASSVEGAAYEQYF
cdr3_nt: TGTGCCAGCAGCGTAGAGGGCGCAGCCTACGAGCAGTACTTC

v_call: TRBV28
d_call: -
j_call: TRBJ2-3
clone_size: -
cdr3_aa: CASSLVQTGTDTQYF
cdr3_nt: TGTGCCAGCAGTTTGGTTCAGACCGGCACAGATACGCAGTATTTT

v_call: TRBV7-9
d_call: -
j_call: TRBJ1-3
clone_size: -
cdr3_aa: CASSLAGTVGNTIYF
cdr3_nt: TGTGCCAGCAGCTTAGCGGGAACCGTAGGAAACACCATATATTTT

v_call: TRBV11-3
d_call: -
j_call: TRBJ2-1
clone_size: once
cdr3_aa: CASSLASLAYNEQFF
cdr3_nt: TGTGCCAGCAGCTTAGCGTCACTGGCCTACAATGAGCAGTTCTTC

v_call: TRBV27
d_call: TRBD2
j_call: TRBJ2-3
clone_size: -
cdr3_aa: CASSGLAGTDTQYF
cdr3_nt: TGTGCCAGCAGTGGACTAGCAGGCACAGATACGCAGTATTTT

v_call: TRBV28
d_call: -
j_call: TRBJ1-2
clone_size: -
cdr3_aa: CASTRGANYGYTF
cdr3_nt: TGTGCCAGCACCCGTGGGGCCAACTATGGCTACACCTTC

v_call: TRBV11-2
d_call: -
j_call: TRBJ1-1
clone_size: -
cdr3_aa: CASSLRAVNMNTEAFF
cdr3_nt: TGTGCCAGCAGCTTAAGGGCAGTAAATATGAACACTGAAGCTTTCTTT

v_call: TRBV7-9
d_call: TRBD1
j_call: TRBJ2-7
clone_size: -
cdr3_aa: CASSLDGDRGRWEQYF
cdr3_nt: TGTGCCAGCAGCCTAGACGGGGACAGGGGGCGTTGGGAGCAGTACTTC

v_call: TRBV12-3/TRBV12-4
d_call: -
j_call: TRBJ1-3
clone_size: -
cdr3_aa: CASSFFSGNTIYF
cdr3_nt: TGTGCCAGCAGTTTTTTCTCTGGAAACACCATATATTTT

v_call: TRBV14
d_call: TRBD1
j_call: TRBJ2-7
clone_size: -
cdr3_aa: CASSPRTGIGHEQYF
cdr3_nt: TGTGCCAGCAGCCCCCGGACAGGGATCGGTCACGAGCAGTACTTC

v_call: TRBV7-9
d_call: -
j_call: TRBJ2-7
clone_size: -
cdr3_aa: CAETSSSYEQYF
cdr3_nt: TGTGCCGAGACTTCGAGCTCCTACGAGCAGTACTTC

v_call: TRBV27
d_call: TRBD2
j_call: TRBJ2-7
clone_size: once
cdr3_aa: CASRTGTSGYSSYEQYF
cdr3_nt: TGTGCCAGCAGGACCGGGACTAGCGGGTACAGCTCCTACGAGCAGTACTTC

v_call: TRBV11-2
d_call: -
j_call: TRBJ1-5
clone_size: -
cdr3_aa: CASSSWGRNQPQHF
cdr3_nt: TGTGCCAGCAGCTCCTGGGGCCGTAATCAGCCCCAGCATTTT

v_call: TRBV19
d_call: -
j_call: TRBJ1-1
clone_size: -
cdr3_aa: CASSMGTQGINTEAFF
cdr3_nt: TGTGCCAGTAGTATGGGGACGCAGGGAATTAACACTGAAGCTTTCTTT

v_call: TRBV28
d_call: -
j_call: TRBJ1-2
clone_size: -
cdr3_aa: CASKEGPYGYTF
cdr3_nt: TGTGCCAGCAAAGAGGGCCCCTATGGCTACACCTTC

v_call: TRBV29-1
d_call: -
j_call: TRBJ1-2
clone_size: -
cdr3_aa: CSALEGYTF
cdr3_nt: TGCAGCGCCCTCGAGGGCTACACCTTC

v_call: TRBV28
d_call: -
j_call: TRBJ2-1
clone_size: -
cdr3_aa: CASSFPPGRAYNEQFF
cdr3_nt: TGTGCCAGCAGTTTCCCCCCCGGGAGAGCCTACAATGAGCAGTTCTTC

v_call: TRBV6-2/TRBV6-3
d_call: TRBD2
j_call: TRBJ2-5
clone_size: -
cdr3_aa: CASSPAEAGGPRETQYF
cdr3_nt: TGTGCCAGCAGTCCCGCAGAAGCGGGAGGGCCGAGAGAGACCCAGTACTTC

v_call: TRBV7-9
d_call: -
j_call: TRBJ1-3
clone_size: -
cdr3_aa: CASSSPHRSGNTIYF
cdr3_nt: TGTGCCAGCAGCTCGCCCCACCGCTCTGGAAACACCATATATTTT

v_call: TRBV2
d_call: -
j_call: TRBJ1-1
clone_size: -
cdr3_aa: CASSKASANTEAFF
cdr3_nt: TGTGCCAGCAGTAAGGCGTCAGCGAACACTGAAGCTTTCTTT

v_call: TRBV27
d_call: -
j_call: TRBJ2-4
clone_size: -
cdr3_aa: CASSLPAQERIAKNIQYF
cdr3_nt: TGTGCCAGCAGTTTACCGGCCCAGGAGCGAATAGCCAAAAACATTCAGTACTTC

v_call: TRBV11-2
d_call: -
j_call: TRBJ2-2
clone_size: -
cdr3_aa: CASSVLKGLLGAGELFF
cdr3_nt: TGTGCCAGCAGCGTACTAAAGGGACTTCTAGGTGCCGGGGAGCTGTTTTTT

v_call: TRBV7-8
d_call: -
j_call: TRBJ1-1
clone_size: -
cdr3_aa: CASSLAMWGSEAFF
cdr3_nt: TGTGCCAGCAGCTTAGCGATGTGGGGTTCTGAAGCTTTCTTT